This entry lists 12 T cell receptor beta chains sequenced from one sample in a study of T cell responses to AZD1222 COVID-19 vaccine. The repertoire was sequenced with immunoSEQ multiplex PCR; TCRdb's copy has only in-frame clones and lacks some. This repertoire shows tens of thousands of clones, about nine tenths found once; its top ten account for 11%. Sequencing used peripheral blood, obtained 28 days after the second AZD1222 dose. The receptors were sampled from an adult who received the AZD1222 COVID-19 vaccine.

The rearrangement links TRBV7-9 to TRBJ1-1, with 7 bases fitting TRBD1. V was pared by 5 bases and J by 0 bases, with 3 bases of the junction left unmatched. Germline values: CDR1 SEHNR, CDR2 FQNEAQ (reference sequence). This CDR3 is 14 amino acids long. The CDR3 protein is CASSKGAMNTEAFF. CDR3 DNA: TGTGCCAGCAGCAAGGGGGCGATGAACACTGAAGCTTTCTTT.

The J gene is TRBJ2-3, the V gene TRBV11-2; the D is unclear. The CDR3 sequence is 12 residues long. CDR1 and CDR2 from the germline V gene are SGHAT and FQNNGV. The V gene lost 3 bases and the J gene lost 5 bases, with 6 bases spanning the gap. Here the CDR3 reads CASSFWEDTQYF. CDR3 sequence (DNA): TGTGCCAGCAGCTTCTGGGAAGATACGCAGTATTTT.

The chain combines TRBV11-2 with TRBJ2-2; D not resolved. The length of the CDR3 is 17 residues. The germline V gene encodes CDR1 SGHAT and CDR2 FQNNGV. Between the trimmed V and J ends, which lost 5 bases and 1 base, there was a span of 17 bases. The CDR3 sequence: CASSVLVRARNTGELFF. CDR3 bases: TGTGCCAGCAGCGTACTGGTGAGAGCCAGGAACACCGGGGAGCTGTTTTTT.

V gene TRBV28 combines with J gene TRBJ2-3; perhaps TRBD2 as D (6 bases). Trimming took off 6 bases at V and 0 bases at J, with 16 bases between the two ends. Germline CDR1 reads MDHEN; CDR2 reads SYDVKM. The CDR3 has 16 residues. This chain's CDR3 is CASRGSRAGSTDTQYF. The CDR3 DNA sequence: TGTGCCAGCAGGGGGTCCAGGGCGGGGAGCACAGATACGCAGTATTTT.

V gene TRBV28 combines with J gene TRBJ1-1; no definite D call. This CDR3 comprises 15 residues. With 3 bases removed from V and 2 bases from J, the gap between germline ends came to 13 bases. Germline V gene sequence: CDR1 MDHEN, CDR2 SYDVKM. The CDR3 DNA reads TGTGCCAGCAGTTTCGGAGGTTCTCGTAACACTGAAGCTTTCTTT. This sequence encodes CASSFGGSRNTEAFF.

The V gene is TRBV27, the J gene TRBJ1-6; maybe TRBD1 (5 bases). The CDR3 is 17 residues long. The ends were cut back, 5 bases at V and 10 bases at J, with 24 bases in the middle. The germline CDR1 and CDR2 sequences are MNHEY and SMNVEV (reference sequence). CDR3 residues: CASSPGTALSGRSPLHF. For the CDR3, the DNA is TGTGCCAGCAGTCCGGGGACCGCCTTAAGTGGACGCTCACCCCTCCACTTT.

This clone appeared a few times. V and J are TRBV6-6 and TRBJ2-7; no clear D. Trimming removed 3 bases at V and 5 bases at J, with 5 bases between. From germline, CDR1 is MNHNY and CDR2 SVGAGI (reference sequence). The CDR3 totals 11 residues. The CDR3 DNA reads TGTGCCAGCAGTTATCGGGACGAGCAGTACTTC. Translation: CASSYRDEQYF.

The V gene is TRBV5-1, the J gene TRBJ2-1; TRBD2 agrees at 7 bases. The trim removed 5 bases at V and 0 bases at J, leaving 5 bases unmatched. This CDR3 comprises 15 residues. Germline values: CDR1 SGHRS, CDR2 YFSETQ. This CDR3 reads CASSAGDASYNEQFF. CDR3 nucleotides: TGCGCCAGCAGTGCGGGGGACGCCTCCTACAATGAGCAGTTCTTC.

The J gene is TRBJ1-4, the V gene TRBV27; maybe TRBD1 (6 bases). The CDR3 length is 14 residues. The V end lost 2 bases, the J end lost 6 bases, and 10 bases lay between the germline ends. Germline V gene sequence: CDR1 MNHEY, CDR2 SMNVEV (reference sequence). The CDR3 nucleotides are TGTGCCAGCAGTTTACTAGGGGGAGATGAAAAACTGTTTTTT. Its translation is CASSLLGGDEKLFF.

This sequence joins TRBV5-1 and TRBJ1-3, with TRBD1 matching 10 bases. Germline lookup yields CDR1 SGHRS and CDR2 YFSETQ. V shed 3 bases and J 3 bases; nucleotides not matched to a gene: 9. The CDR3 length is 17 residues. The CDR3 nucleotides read TGCGCCAGCAGCTCCCTCGGAGGGACAGGGGTTGGAAACACCATATATTTT. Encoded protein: CASSSLGGTGVGNTIYF.

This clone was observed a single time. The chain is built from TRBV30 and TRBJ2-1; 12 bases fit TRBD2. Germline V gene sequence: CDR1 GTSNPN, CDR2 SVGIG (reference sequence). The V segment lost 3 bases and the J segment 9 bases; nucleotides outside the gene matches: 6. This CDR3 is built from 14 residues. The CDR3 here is CAWRASGGAGEQFF. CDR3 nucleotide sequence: TGTGCCTGGAGGGCTAGCGGGGGGGCAGGTGAGCAGTTCTTC.

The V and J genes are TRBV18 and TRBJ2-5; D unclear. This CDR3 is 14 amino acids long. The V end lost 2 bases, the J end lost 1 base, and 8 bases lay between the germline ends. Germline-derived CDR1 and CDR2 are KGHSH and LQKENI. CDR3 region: CASSPATSQETQYF. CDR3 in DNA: TGTGCCAGCTCACCAGCTACAAGCCAAGAGACCCAGTACTTC.